The sequence of this T cell receptor beta chain was determined in a study of blood T cell repertoires in COVID-19. Overall study: The study drew acute and convalescent COVID-19 samples from the United States, Italy and Spain. PBMCs, B-cell-depleted T cells, or T cells provided the cDNA or gDNA that made up the material.

This clone came up once. Under the authors' procedure: Amplified reference gene primers provided the basis for estimating nucleated cell counts. The method was immunoSEQ multiplex PCR; TCRdb's version includes in-frame clones alone and lacks a portion of them. V, J and clone size are taken as reported in that table, and D and trimming were inferred from the DNA itself. Among approximately 170,000 clones listed, 80% to 90% were seen once. Seattle enrolled patients during active infection and tracked them longitudinally. This CDR3 spans 10 amino acids. Trimming pared 8 bases from V and 9 bases from J, leaving 8 bases between.

The chain couples TRBV12-3 or TRBV12-4 to TRBJ2-1; no firm D call. The source material was peripheral blood. The sequence derives from an elderly woman with COVID-19, enrolled during active disease. CDR3 loop: CASGDIEQFF. The DNA for the CDR3 is TGTGCCAGCGGAGATATTGAGCAGTTCTTC.